The entry below gives a single TCR beta chain sequence along with its context. The data stem from a study of blood T cell repertoires in COVID-19. Study at large: Whether acute or convalescent, the COVID-19 samples came from the United States, Italy and Spain. PBMCs, B-cell-depleted T cells, or T cells were the source of the cDNA or gDNA that made up the material.

CDR3 length: 16 amino acids. In the source study's methods: Reference gene primer amplification gave estimated nucleated cell counts. Produced via immunoSEQ multiplex PCR; TCRdb's table is partial and in-frame only. V and J calls and clone size follow that table, whereas D and trimming were derived from the DNA. The sample yields over 200,000 clones, about 88% seen once. This sequence joins TRBV12-2 and TRBJ1-6; TRBD1 was called by the table and not checked on the DNA. TRBV12-2 is marked as a pseudogene. This TCR came from a woman aged 55-75 years with acute or convalescent COVID-19. Specimen: peripheral blood. The CDR3 protein is CASRSEGGQPNSPLHF. The CDR3 nucleotides read TGTGCAAGTCGCTCCGAGGGGGGACAGCCAAATTCACCCCTCCACTTT.